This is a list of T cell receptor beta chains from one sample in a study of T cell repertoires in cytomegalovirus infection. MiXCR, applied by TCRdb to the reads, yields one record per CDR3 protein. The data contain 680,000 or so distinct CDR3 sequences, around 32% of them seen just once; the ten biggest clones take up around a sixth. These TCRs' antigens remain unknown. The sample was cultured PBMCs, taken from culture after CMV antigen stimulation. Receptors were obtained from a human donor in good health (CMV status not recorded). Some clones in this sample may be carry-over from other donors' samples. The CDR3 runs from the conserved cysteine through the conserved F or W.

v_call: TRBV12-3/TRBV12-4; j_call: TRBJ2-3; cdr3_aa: CASSSWGGVNTQYF
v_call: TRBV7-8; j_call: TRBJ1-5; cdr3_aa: CASSLSPRGRGLNQPQHF
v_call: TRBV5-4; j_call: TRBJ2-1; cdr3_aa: CASSPWTSGRRNEQFF
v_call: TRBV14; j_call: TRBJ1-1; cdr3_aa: CASSHLRHPRWENTEAFF
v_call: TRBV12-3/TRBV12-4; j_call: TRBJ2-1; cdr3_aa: CASTPGGRNEQFF
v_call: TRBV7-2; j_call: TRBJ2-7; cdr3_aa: CASSLTRTSGHEQYF
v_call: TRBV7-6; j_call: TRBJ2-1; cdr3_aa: CASSLVVAGVANEQFF
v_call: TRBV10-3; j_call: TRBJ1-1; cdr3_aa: CAIRARGNTEAFF
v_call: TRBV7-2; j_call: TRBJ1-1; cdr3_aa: CASSLRPVPLEAFF
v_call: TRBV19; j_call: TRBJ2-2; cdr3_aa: CASSSVPGNTGELFF
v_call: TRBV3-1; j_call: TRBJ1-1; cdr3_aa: CASSQKWEMNTEAFF
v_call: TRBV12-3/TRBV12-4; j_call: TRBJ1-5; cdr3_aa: CASSRQGPYQPQHF
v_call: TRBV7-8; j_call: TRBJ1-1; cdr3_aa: CASTVWGRDNTEAFF
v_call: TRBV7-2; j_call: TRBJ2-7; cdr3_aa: CASSLAGAPAYEQYF
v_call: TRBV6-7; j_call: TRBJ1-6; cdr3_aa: CASRKNQGMDNSPLHF
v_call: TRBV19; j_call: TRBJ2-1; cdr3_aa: CASIGTESYNEQFF
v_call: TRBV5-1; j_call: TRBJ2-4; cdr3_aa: CASSLGNPGDIQYF
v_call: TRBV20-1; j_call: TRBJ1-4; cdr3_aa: CSAGTGIEKLFF
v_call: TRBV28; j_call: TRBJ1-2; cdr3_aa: CASSLTGVNYGYTF
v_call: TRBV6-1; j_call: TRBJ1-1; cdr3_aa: CASSPVGYTEAFF
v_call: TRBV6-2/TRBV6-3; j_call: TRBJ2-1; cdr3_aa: CASSSPGGRSSYNEQFF
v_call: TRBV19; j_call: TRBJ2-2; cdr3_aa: CASTRLENTGELFF